The 27 T cell receptor beta chains given below trace back to one sample, sequenced in a study of breast tumors, draining lymph nodes, adjacent tissues. Each CDR3 protein is one row after TCRdb ran MiXCR on the multiplex PCR reads. The sample consists of about 180,000 distinct CDR3 sequences, roughly 30% of them appearing once. Breast cancer patients provided tissue from their axillary draining lymph nodes. Specimen: axillary lymph node tissue. All receptors derive from a female donor with breast cancer. Some clones in this sample may be carry-over from other donors' samples.

This clonotype was seen repeatedly, ten times or more. The V gene is TRBV4-1, the J gene TRBJ2-2; 13 bases agree with TRBD2. The CDR3 contains 16 residues. Germline CDR1 and CDR2: MGHRA and YSYEKL. The trim removed 5 bases at V and 6 bases at J, leaving 6 bases unmatched. CDR3 residues: CASSGGTSGKAGELFF. For the CDR3, the DNA is TGCGCCAGCAGCGGGGGGACTAGCGGGAAGGCCGGGGAGCTGTTTTTT.

This clonotype was counted ten times or more. It may be a read error: a sequence one base away is much more abundant. The V gene is TRBV9, the J gene TRBJ1-2; 7 bases agree with TRBD1. The length of the CDR3 is 15 residues. The V gene's germline CDR1 is SGDLS and CDR2 YYNGEE. The CDR3 sequence is CASSIDREESYGSTF. The CDR3 DNA sequence: TGTGCCAGCAGCATCGACAGGGAAGAGAGCTATGGCTCCACCTTC.

This clonotype showed up just a few times. The chain employs TRBV18 and TRBJ2-3; D gene uncertain. V was pared by 3 bases and J by 0 bases, with 10 bases between. Germline CDR1 reads KGHSH; CDR2 reads LQKENI. The CDR3 contains 15 residues. CDR3 in amino acids: CASSPSGASTDTQYF. DNA for the CDR3: TGTGCCAGCTCACCCAGTGGAGCAAGCACAGATACGCAGTATTTT. Full variable domain (missing parts from reference TRBV18 and TRBJ2-3): NAGVMQNPRHLVRRRGQEARLRCSPMKGHSHVYWYRQLPEEGLKFMVYLQKENIIDESGMPKERFSAEFPKEGPSILRIQQVVRGDSAAYFCASSPSGASTDTQYFGPGTRLTVL.

The sample holds many counts of this clonotype. The chain recombines TRBV5-8 with TRBJ2-7; 10 bases agree with TRBD1. Germline values: CDR1 SGHTS, CDR2 YDEGEE. The CDR3 sequence is 14 residues long. V shed 4 bases, J shed 5 bases, and the junction held 6 bases outside the gene matches. The CDR3 spells CASSAGTGADEQYF. The CDR3 nucleotides are TGTGCCAGCAGCGCCGGGACAGGGGCCGACGAGCAGTACTTC.

This clonotype was picked up many times. The chain is built from TRBV29-1 and TRBJ2-1; D remains ambiguous. Trimming took 7 bases from V and 6 from J, leaving 10 bases between them. Germline CDR1 reads SQVTM; CDR2 reads ANQGSEA. The CDR3 has 11 residues. CDR3 DNA sequence: TGCAGCGCTCCCACCACCAATGAGCAGTTCTTC. Translating it yields CSAPTTNEQFF.

This clonotype was counted a single time. The chain couples TRBV9 to TRBJ2-3; D gene uncertain. V was shortened by 3 bases and J by 8 bases, with 22 bases between the two germline ends. Germline loops: CDR1 SGDLS, CDR2 YYNGEE. The length of the CDR3 is 16 residues. CDR3 in amino acids: CASSEGSDSSKGTQYF. The CDR3, as DNA: TGTGCCAGCAGCGAGGGCTCTGATAGTAGCAAAGGTACGCAGTATTTT.

A remark on this clonotype: This clone may be a read error of a much larger clone one base away. The chain links TRBV11-3 to TRBJ2-6, with D tentatively TRBD1 (5 bases). Germline lookup yields CDR1 SGHNT and CDR2 YENEEA. The CDR3 is 13 residues long. The CDR3, as DNA: TGTGCCAGCAGGCCTGCTGGGGCCACCGTCCTGACTTTC. It translates to CASRPAGATVLTF.

This clonotype has ten or more counts. The chain couples TRBV6-5 to TRBJ2-7; possible D gene TRBD2, 5 bases. Germline V lookup: CDR1 MNHEY, CDR2 SVGAGI. CDR3 length: 13 amino acids. V was shortened by 3 bases and J by 7 bases, with 13 bases between the two germline ends. CDR3 sequence reads: CASSYGELGEQYF. The CDR3 DNA sequence: TGTGCCAGCAGTTATGGGGAGTTGGGGGAGCAGTACTTC.

There are many counts of this clonotype. The J gene is TRBJ1-5, the V gene TRBV5-1; TRBD1 aligns across 7 bases. Germline V lookup: CDR1 SGHRS, CDR2 YFSETQ. J lost 2 bases, V lost 2 bases, and 10 bases had no gene match. The CDR3 extends over 17 amino acids. The CDR3 sequence: CASSLPLDRVGNQPQHF. CDR3 sequence (DNA): TGCGCCAGCAGCTTACCTCTAGACAGGGTAGGCAATCAGCCCCAGCATTTT.

This clonotype was recorded at least ten times. The rearrangement links TRBV6-6 to TRBJ2-5; the D gene is possibly TRBD2 (6 bases). Looked up from germline, CDR1 is MNHNY and CDR2 is SVGAGI (reference sequence). Trimming removed 7 bases at V and 5 bases at J, with 17 bases between. The CDR3 is 14 residues long. Here the CDR3 reads CASTPRGSGETQYF. The CDR3 region has the DNA TGTGCCAGCACCCCCCGGGGGTCCGGGGAGACCCAGTACTTC.

This clonotype has ten or more counts. This chain joins TRBV12-3 or TRBV12-4 and TRBJ1-4; D uncertain. Trimming took off 10 bases at V and 0 bases at J, with 9 bases between the two ends. CDR3 length: 13 amino acids. This CDR3 is CATRDATNEKLFF. In DNA, the CDR3 is TGTGCCACCCGGGATGCAACTAATGAAAAACTGTTTTTT.

In its sample, this clonotype was seen many times. This rearrangement joins TRBV2 to TRBJ2-1; TRBD2 matches 8 bases. J gave up 5 bases and V 3 bases, and 9 bases lay outside the gene matches. The germline CDR1 and CDR2 sequences are SNHLY and FYNNEI. This CDR3 has 16 amino acids. The CDR3 is CASSDVVAGLHNEQFF. The DNA for the CDR3 is TGTGCCAGCAGTGATGTAGTAGCGGGGCTTCACAATGAGCAGTTCTTC. Using reference TRBV2 and TRBJ2-1 for the parts outside the CDR3, the full variable domain is EPEVTQTPSHQVTQMGQEVILRCVPISNHLYFYWYRQILGQKVEFLVSFYNNEISEKSEIFDDQFSVERPDGSNFTLKIRSTKLEDSAMYFCASSDVVAGLHNEQFFGPGTRLTVL.

Note on this clonotype: Germline and junction disagree at one end, which may indicate a read error. This chain joins TRBV7-7 and TRBJ2-1, with 14 nucleotides matching TRBD2. From germline, CDR1 is SSHAT and CDR2 FNYEAQ (reference sequence). CDR3 length: 16 amino acids. Here the CDR3 DNA reads TGTGCTAGCAGCTCGGGACTAGCGGGGGTGTACAATGAGCAGTTCTTC. It is translated as CASSSGLAGVYNEQFF.

This clonotype was seen many times. The chain combines TRBV7-9 with TRBJ1-5; no firm D call. The CDR3 length is 14 residues. CDR1 is SEHNR, CDR2 FQNEAQ, per germline (reference sequence). V was pared by 5 bases and J by 5 bases, with 13 bases between. The CDR3 bases are TGTGCCAGCAGCGCCGCGCAAGCGGATCAGCCCCAGCATTTT. It codes for CASSAAQADQPQHF. The full variable domain, its missing parts supplied by reference TRBV7-9 and TRBJ1-5, is DTGVSQNPRHKITKRGQNVTFRCDPISEHNRLYWYRQTLGQGPEFLTYFQNEAQLEKSRLLSDRFSAERPKGSFSTLEIQRTEQGDSAMYLCASSAAQADQPQHFGDGTRLSIL.

This clonotype was detected ten times or more. V usage is TRBV11-3 and J usage is TRBJ2-3; TRBD1 or TRBD2 may be the D gene (6 bases each). V was trimmed by 0 bases and J by 6 bases, leaving 13 bases between them. The CDR3 is 15 amino acids. Germline-derived CDR1 and CDR2 are SGHNT and YENEEA. Written as DNA, the CDR3 is TGTGCCAGCAGCTTAGAGGAGGGGGGCAGGGATACGCAGTATTTT. Its translation is CASSLEEGGRDTQYF.

In its sample, this clonotype was seen once. The DNA for the CDR3 is TGTGCCAGCACGGGACTAGCGAGGGGCTCCACCGGGGAGCTGTTTTTT. Its protein product is CASTGLARGSTGELFF. This rearrangement joins TRBV2 to TRBJ2-2; the match to TRBD2 covers 10 bases. Trimming took 7 bases from V and 4 from J; bases not matched to a gene: 9. This CDR3 region has 16 residues. Germline values: CDR1 SNHLY, CDR2 FYNNEI.

This clonotype was observed at least ten times. The genes are TRBV5-6 and TRBJ1-4; D perhaps matches TRBD1 (6 bases). CDR1 is SGHDT and CDR2 is YYEEEE in the germline V gene. V was pared by 0 bases and J by 4 bases, with 10 bases between. CDR3 length: 15 residues. CDR3 nucleotide sequence: TGTGCCAGCAGCTTGGACAGGGCCTTTAATGAAAAACTGTTTTTT. Protein product: CASSLDRAFNEKLFF.

This clonotype came up many times. The chain has TRBV24-1 and TRBJ1-2; D is ambiguous. This CDR3 has 13 residues. The germline V gene encodes CDR1 KGHDR and CDR2 SFDVKD. The V end lost 3 bases, the J end lost 7 bases, and 11 bases lay between the germline ends. The CDR3: CATSDELVGGYTF. CDR3 coding DNA: TGTGCCACCAGTGATGAACTCGTCGGTGGCTACACCTTC.

This clonotype has ten or more counts. Here the CDR3 DNA reads TGTGCCAGCAGCCGGGACAGGGGATATCTCTCTGGAAACACCATATATTTT. Translating it yields CASSRDRGYLSGNTIYF. The V and J genes are TRBV9 and TRBJ1-3, with 10 bases identical to TRBD1. Germline trimming cut 4 bases from V and 0 bases from J; bases unmatched to any gene: 7. This CDR3 contains 17 residues. Looked up from germline, CDR1 is SGDLS and CDR2 is YYNGEE.

This clonotype came up many times. V is TRBV7-8 and J is TRBJ1-4, with D possibly being TRBD1 (5 bases). CDR3 length: 16 amino acids. Looked up from germline, CDR1 is SGHVS and CDR2 is FQNEAQ. Trimming left V 5 bases short and J 4 bases short, with 17 bases between. CDR3 sequence: CASSLRGGFGNEKLFF. CDR3 DNA: TGTGCCAGCAGCCTCCGGGGGGGGTTTGGTAATGAAAAACTGTTTTTT.

The chain employs TRBV6-1 and TRBJ2-7; possible D gene TRBD1, 6 bases. CDR1 and CDR2 (germline): MNHNS, SASEGT. V shed 5 bases and J shed 5 bases, with 19 bases lying between them. The CDR3 is 15 residues long. The CDR3 sequence: CASSQSGGRVNEQYF. In DNA form, the CDR3 reads TGTGCCAGCAGTCAGTCTGGGGGCAGGGTCAACGAGCAGTACTTC.

This clonotype was observed a handful of times. A much larger clone sits a single nucleotide away, making a read error possible. This CDR3 fails to terminate in the conserved phenylalanine or tryptophan, so it likely reflects a read error. The chain carries TRBV9 and TRBJ2-7, with D hard to call. Trimming stripped 4 bases from V and 0 bases from J, with 8 bases between. This CDR3 comprises 13 residues. Germline-derived CDR1 and CDR2 are SGDLS and YYNGEE. Here the CDR3 reads CASSPRTSYEQYS. The CDR3 DNA sequence: TGTGCCAGCAGCCCTCGGACCTCCTACGAGCAGTACTCC.

This clonotype has at least ten counts. The V and J genes are TRBV7-2 and TRBJ1-2; 10 nucleotides match TRBD1. Trimming cost V 7 bases and J 1 base; bases outside gene matches: 9. This CDR3 region has 16 residues. CDR1 is SGHTA, CDR2 FQGNSA, per germline. The CDR3 reads CASTSSRDRGNYGYTF. DNA of the CDR3: TGTGCCAGCACCTCCTCCCGGGACAGGGGTAACTATGGCTACACCTTC.

To note about this clonotype: A much larger clonotype is one base distant, so this may be a read error. V and J are TRBV12-3 or TRBV12-4 and TRBJ1-5; the match to TRBD1 covers 9 bases. Trimming at V came to 8 bases and at J to 7 bases, leaving 6 bases not matched to a gene. The CDR3 totals 13 residues. The DNA of the CDR3 is TGTGCCAGCGGCAACAGGGGGCGACAGCCCCAGCATTTT. It translates to CASGNRGRQPQHF.

Ten or more counts support this clonotype. The V and J genes are TRBV11-2 and TRBJ2-7; 10 nucleotides line up with TRBD1. V lost 6 bases to trimming and J lost 3 bases; unmatched junction nucleotides: 11. There are 16 residues in the CDR3. Per germline, CDR1 SGHAT and CDR2 FQNNGV. The CDR3 DNA reads as TGTGCCAGCAGACAACCGGGACAGGGGAGCCTCTACGAGCAGTACTTC. Translating gives CASRQPGQGSLYEQYF.

This clonotype was recorded many times. The chain is built from TRBV4-1 and TRBJ2-2; D is uncertain. Germline CDR1 is MGHRA and CDR2 is YSYEKL. V was trimmed by 4 bases and J by 8 bases, leaving 11 bases between them. The CDR3 loop spans 13 amino acids. The CDR3 here is CASSLLGSGELFF. As DNA, the CDR3 is TGCGCCAGCAGCCTGCTGGGTTCGGGGGAGCTGTTTTTT.

This clonotype was detected many times. J is TRBJ2-7 and V is TRBV12-3 or TRBV12-4; D not resolved. The CDR3 is 12 amino acids. Trimming pared 1 base from V and 6 bases from J, leaving 7 bases between. Written as DNA, the CDR3 is TGTGCCAGCAGTTTAGGAGGCGGCGAGCAGTACTTC. It yields the protein CASSLGGGEQYF.